This TCR beta chain was recovered during a study of blood T cells in healthy people across ages (dated by TCRdb to between 2014 and 2016). Background on the whole study: Template switching captured roughly one uniquely barcoded TCR beta cDNA molecule per two T cells in model experiments. Four age groups were formed from the donors: young (average around 15 years), middle-aged (around 41), aged (about 62) and long-lived (about 80). To track age-related changes in TCR beta repertoire diversity, the study relied on deep sequencing normalized with unique cDNA molecular identifiers. The study analyzed two additional independent replicas of 1 million unique cDNA reads from the same blood draw for two donors, one aged 18 to 29 and one aged 80 or older. What the research found in general, with its limitations: Estimates of total diversity based on one million sequenced T cells were regarded as lower bounds and as underestimates. Compared with the aged group, more naive CD4+ T cells, fewer expanded clones and increased TCR diversity were shown by the long-lived group, suggesting age selection. As age increased, observed TCR beta diversity per million T cells dropped in a roughly linear way, and a significant reduction was already evident by age about 40. Since profiling was done on bulk unsorted PBMCs, naive and antigen-experienced compartments could not be conclusively compared. The percentage of naive T cells measured by flow cytometry correlated strongly with observed TCR beta diversity. Because the CMV infection status of the donors was unknown, age-related changes in expanded clonotypes may potentially have been confounded.

On this clonotype itself: No antigen is known for it. No much larger clone exists at a distance of one base, and base qualities are not known.

The library came from 5' RACE. Sequenced on an Illumina HiSeq 2500. A second roughly 6 to 12 cycle PCR used a sample-barcoded 5' primer and a J-beta primer mix. A unique molecular identifier was introduced onto each TCR beta cDNA molecule by a template-switch 5' adaptor carrying 12 random nucleotides. Each sample yielded at least 2.5 million CDR3-containing paired-end reads. The Mint cDNA synthesis kit, primed by a TRBC-specific oligonucleotide, was used to synthesize first-strand cDNA from all RNA. Following uracil-DNA glycosylase treatment, all cDNA underwent a first 18-cycle PCR with the universal primers M1SS and BC2_uni_R. On the study's bioinformatics: For normalization, 1 million high-quality reads were randomly selected from each sample, with every read carrying a distinct molecular identifier. Instead of being binned into consensus sequences, reads with shared molecular identifiers were discarded. MiTCR, with a Q25 quality threshold and the strictest error-elimination algorithm, was used for CDR3 identification, clonotype clustering and error correction. A nonparametric unseen species model using Euler transformation provided a lower-bound estimate of total TCR beta diversity. TCRdb passed the public sequencing reads through fastp at Q25 and MiXCR, retaining productive beta sequences. Each entry is one CDR3 protein sequence, shown with its most common DNA and genes. In this record, the V and J calls reflect TCRdb's handling and not the investigators' own analysis. Present in this sample are about 560,000 distinct CDR3 sequences, approximately 26% of which were seen just once. The ten largest clonotypes hold approximately 3.5% of the sample.

The donors were roughly 39 Caucasian individuals from Russia, aged roughly 6 to 100 years, who were systemically healthy. Roughly 11 milliliters of peripheral blood were drawn from each donor into EDTA-treated Vacutainer tubes. Ficoll-Paque density-gradient centrifugation was used to isolate PBMCs, with at least 6.5 million per sample. Total RNA was extracted from PBMCs with Trizol reagent, with at least 6 micrograms obtained per sample. For every donor, an aliquot of PBMCs went through flow cytometry to measure the percentages of naive CD45RAhigh/CD27high T cells. Via the germline V gene, CDR1 is SNHLY and CDR2 FYNNEI. The CDR3 goes from the cysteine to the phenylalanine over 9 residues. Only the CDR3 portion is preserved as DNA: 27 bases, with reading frame beginning at the first base. V is reduced by 1 base and J by 11 bases, leaving a spacing of 2 bases between them. These data were likewise used in another study, on T cells of mothers and their children. The second study, in turn, reports: Donors were nine systemically healthy Caucasian individuals: three mothers and their six children. cDNA synthesis used all of the extracted RNA, with about 1.5 ug of RNA in each 15 ul reaction. In the second PCR, the M1S primer added sample barcodes and 2-4 random nucleotides. Over 9.5 million TCR beta CDR3 reads were obtained for each mother, and some 3.1 million reads were obtained for each child. In both related and unrelated pairs, thymic selection shapes the output of TCR recombination in a similar way, with inherited differences having only a minor effect. Normalized repertoire overlap was always found to be slightly, but never significantly, higher in related mother-child pairs than in unrelated mother-child pairs. With a sensitivity of 90 to 100 clones per million clonotypes, no persistent microchimeric T cell clones were detected. In the study, deep NGS was used to compare the TCR beta repertoires of mothers and children, and features distinguishing related mother-child pairs from unrelated individuals were sought. Mothers averaged approximately 41 +/- 4 years of age and children averaged about 10 +/- 4 years. Libraries were sequenced on Illumina HiSeq 2000 with 100+100 nt paired-end reads after adapter ligation with NEBNext reagents. To prevent cross-contamination, the mother and child libraries were prepared a month apart and were sequenced in separate runs. Each donor had between roughly 450,000 and 2,300,000 distinct TCR beta clonotypes identified. Naive TCR beta clonotypes were estimated from low-frequency clonotypes matched to each donor's FACS-determined naive share, without sorting.

Recombination joined TRBV2 with TRBJ2-5; there is no confident call for the D gene. The source material was blood. This receptor was obtained from a boy aged 2 to 10 in good health. CDR3 protein: CASSEEQYF. The nucleotides are TGTGCCAGCAGTGAAGAGCAGTACTTC.